The T cell receptor (beta chain) described here comes from a study of CD8+ T cells in alopecia areata. RNA was extracted and reverse transcribed into cDNA as the sequencing template. Assay: immunoSEQ multiplex PCR; the TCRdb copy retains only in-frame clones and omits some. This sample yields some 180,000 clones, of which 53% are seen a single time; 10% to 12% belongs to the top ten. The treatment is: oral pan-JAK inhibitor, 5-10 mg twice daily. Study results and caveats: Greater clonality was observed in lesional scalp samples, especially alopecia totalis/universalis, versus normal scalp.

On this clone itself: No antigen is known for it.

Looked up from germline, CDR1 is MNHEY and CDR2 is SMNVEV (reference sequence). Trimming left V 7 bases short and J 3 bases short, with 10 bases between. This CDR3 spans 12 amino acids. This rearrangement joins TRBV27 to TRBJ2-7; maybe TRBD1 (5 bases). This clonotype originated in a human donor with alopecia areata. Material: CD8+ T cells sorted from blood, obtained at week 24, from a patient treated with tofacitinib. This CDR3 reads CASKSGYYEQYF. CDR3 sequence (DNA): TGTGCCAGCAAATCAGGGTACTACGAGCAGTACTTC.